This is a list of T cell receptor beta chains from one sample in a study of T cells after yellow fever vaccination. TCRdb itself ran the 5' RACE reads through MiXCR, one entry per CDR3 protein. The repertoire holds around 250,000 distinct CDR3 sequences, roughly 5% seen once, with 2.5% to 4% in the top ten. The sequencing here drew on CD4+ T cells sorted from PBMCs, taken on the day of the yellow fever booster vaccination. Receptors originate from a man aged 18-30 years who received the YFV17D yellow fever vaccine. CDR3s include the opening cysteine and the closing phenylalanine or tryptophan. D genes are given only for firm matches. The size field is filled for only some rows; it gives once, few, many or a size class.

- TRBJ1-2 TRBV28 TRBD1 CASTLSPGQASSDGYTF TGTGCCAGCACGCTGAGTCCGGGACAGGCGAGCTCGGATGGCTACACCTTC
- TRBJ2-7 TRBV5-6 - CASSLRPEQYF TGTGCCAGCAGCTTGCGACCCGAGCAGTACTTC
many TRBJ2-1 TRBV5-1 - CASSLTGWGQFF TGCGCCAGCAGCTTGACAGGCTGGGGGCAGTTCTTC
many TRBJ2-3 TRBV11-2 - CASSPRFPPGDTQYF TGTGCCAGCAGCCCCCGATTCCCGCCGGGAGATACGCAGTATTTT
many TRBJ1-6 TRBV4-3 TRBD1 CASSRHRDRANSPLHF TGCGCCAGCAGCCGCCACCGGGACAGGGCAAATTCACCCCTCCACTTT
- TRBJ2-7 TRBV6-2/TRBV6-3 - CASSYQPGTLDEQYF TGTGCCAGCAGTTACCAACCAGGGACTCTAGACGAGCAGTACTTC
few TRBJ2-7 TRBV27 TRBD2 CASRPWGGSEQYF TGTGCCAGCAGACCCTGGGGAGGGAGCGAGCAGTACTTC
few TRBJ1-2 TRBV12-3/TRBV12-4 TRBD1 CASSWTGLNGGYTF TGTGCCAGCAGTTGGACAGGTTTAAATGGAGGCTACACCTTC
few TRBJ2-1 TRBV9 - CASSVGEGSYNEQFF TGTGCCAGCAGCGTAGGAGAAGGCTCCTACAATGAGCAGTTCTTC
many TRBJ1-1 TRBV5-1 - CASSWDLGRPNTEAFF TGCGCCAGCAGCTGGGACTTGGGACGGCCCAACACTGAAGCTTTCTTT
many TRBJ2-1 TRBV7-2 - CASSLGGAVYNEQFF TGTGCCAGCAGCTTGGGGGGGGCGGTCTACAATGAGCAGTTCTTC
few TRBJ1-3 TRBV7-9 - CASSFKSNSGNTIYF TGTGCCAGCAGCTTCAAATCGAACTCTGGAAACACCATATATTTT
few TRBJ1-6 TRBV10-3 TRBD1 CAIAGGTGRHSPLHF TGTGCCATCGCGGGGGGGACAGGGAGGCATTCACCCCTCCACTTT
many TRBJ2-3 TRBV5-1 TRBD2 CASSGFSGGASDTQYF TGCGCCAGCAGCGGATTTAGCGGGGGGGCCTCAGATACGCAGTATTTT
- TRBJ1-2 TRBV6-5 - CASSPRQAHYGYTF TGTGCCAGCAGCCCCAGACAGGCCCACTATGGCTACACCTTC
- TRBJ2-2 TRBV9 - CASSVLGLGTGELFF TGTGCCAGCAGCGTATTGGGTCTAGGGACCGGGGAGCTGTTTTTT
many TRBJ2-5 TRBV28 - CASSLVGPTSGTQYF TGTGCCAGCAGTTTAGTGGGACCAACAAGCGGGACCCAGTACTTC
- TRBJ2-5 TRBV7-2 TRBD2 CASSPTAGGGETQYF TGTGCCAGCAGCCCCACGGCGGGGGGGGGAGAGACCCAGTACTTC
few TRBJ1-4 TRBV18 - CASSPRRIENYEKLFF TGTGCCAGCTCACCCAGGAGAATCGAAAACTATGAAAAACTGTTTTTT
- TRBJ2-5 TRBV5-1 - CAGLGRPGGQIKETQYF TGCGCAGGCTTAGGGAGGCCAGGCGGCCAAATTAAAGAGACCCAGTACTTC
many TRBJ2-1 TRBV5-1 - CASSLSQVRNEQFF TGCGCCAGCAGCTTGAGCCAGGTCCGGAATGAGCAGTTCTTC
few TRBJ1-6 TRBV5-1 TRBD1 CASSQQGAPNSPLHF TGCGCCAGCAGCCAACAGGGGGCCCCTAATTCACCCCTCCACTTT
- TRBJ1-1 TRBV20-1 - CSARLGGNTEAFF TGCAGTGCTAGGCTGGGGGGGAACACTGAAGCTTTCTTT
- TRBJ2-3 TRBV20-1 - CSPPGAGSTDTQYF TGCAGTCCCCCTGGGGCGGGGAGCACAGATACGCAGTATTTT
many TRBJ1-2 TRBV5-6 - CASSLGRNYGYTF TGTGCCAGCAGCTTGGGCAGAAACTATGGCTACACCTTC
- TRBJ1-1 TRBV7-6 TRBD1 CASSLGTGGSTEAFF TGTGCCAGCAGCTTAGGGACAGGGGGCAGCACTGAAGCTTTCTTT
few TRBJ2-3 TRBV20-1 TRBD2 CSARGVGARGVDTQYF TGCAGTGCTAGAGGGGTTGGGGCCCGGGGGGTGGATACGCAGTATTTT